The present T cell receptor beta chain was sequenced within a study of CD8 T cells in Susac syndrome. Germline V gene data show CDR1 as KGHDR and CDR2 as SFDVKD. The germline V and J ends were trimmed by 4 bases and 8 bases, with 7 bases remaining between them. This CDR3 region has 11 residues. Control patients had untreated stable or active relapsing-remitting multiple sclerosis by revised McDonald criteria. TEMRA cells were FACS-enriched and CD8+ and CD4+ T cells negatively isolated. RNA amounts of about 0.5 to 1 ug underwent reverse transcription with random hexamers. One entry per CDR3 protein results from TCRdb running MiXCR on the immunoSEQ multiplex PCR reads. The sample has some 70,000 distinct CDR3 sequences, approximately 93% seen once.

The genes are TRBV24-1 and TRBJ1-2, with D unresolved. The material sequenced was CD8+ T cells from PBMCs. The TCR comes from a human donor with multiple sclerosis. The CDR3 loop is CATSDTLGYTF. The DNA of the CDR3 is TGTGCCACCAGTGACACCCTAGGCTACACCTTC.